This record concerns one TCR beta chain sequence. Its antigen target is currently unknown. One base away there is no much larger clone; base qualities are not given. These data are taken from a study of T cell repertoires in cytomegalovirus infection (dated by TCRdb to between 2018 and 2021). Broadly, across the study: Alongside well-studied HLA-B-restricted epitopes, the peptide stimulations were aimed at recently identified HLA-C-restricted CMV epitopes, whose presentation resists viral immunomodulation. Donor HLA type was relevant to the analysis, as public TCR beta signatures indicated carriage of CMV infection together with the matching HLA type.

Trimming takes 0 bases from V and 4 bases from J, and the germline ends sit 10 bases apart. Inclusive of the bounding cysteine and phenylalanine, the CDR3 is 15 residues long. The only DNA kept is the CDR3, 45 bases in frame from the first base. CDR1 and CDR2 are drawn from the germline V gene: LGHNA, YSLEER. On the study overall, not on this receptor specifically: Carriers of CMV infection plus the relevant HLA type were discriminated by the cumulative frequency of public TCR beta family members in the study cohort and in an independent approximately 400-donor cohort. The ex vivo response was dominated by HLA-C-restricted CMV-specific TCR beta clonotypes, and the single most frequent clonotype in two of eight donors was supplied by these HLA-C-restricted clonotypes.

Instrument on record: Illumina HiSeq 1500. The public reads were reprocessed in TCRdb via fastp at Q25 and MiXCR, keeping in-frame beta chains. Under each unique CDR3 protein, matching rows form one entry showing the most common genes and DNA. The sample data list 110,000 or so distinct CDR3 sequences, and roughly 31% of these were observed just once. The ten most abundant clones make up 40% to 45% of the sample. The treatment or condition label corresponds to: in vitro stimulation with specific CMV peptide epitopes to enrich CMV-specific T cells. Sequenced here: CD8+ T cells from cultured PBMCs, sampled from culture after CMV antigen stimulation. The TCR was taken from a human donor in good health (CMV status not recorded). Some clones in this sample may be carry-over from other donors' samples. Recombination linked TRBV4-3 to TRBJ2-1; confidence is insufficient to name the D gene. The nucleotides read TGCGCCAGCAGCCAAGACAGAATTCGGTACAATGAGCAGTTCTTC. This sequence encodes CASSQDRIRYNEQFF.